These T cell receptor beta chains were read from a single sample in a study of blood T cell repertoires in COVID-19. The assay was immunoSEQ multiplex PCR, and TCRdb's table has in-frame clones only and misses some. Of about 140,000 clones in the sample, 85% to 90% are singletons; the top ten hold roughly 11%. Sequenced sample: peripheral blood. Receptors originate from a woman older than 75 with acute or convalescent COVID-19. CDR3s include the opening cysteine and the closing phenylalanine or tryptophan. A D gene is named only where the DNA matches it firmly. Clone size is shown for a subset of rows, as once, few, many or a class of expanded clone.

j_call d_call clone_size v_call cdr3_aa cdr3_nt
TRBJ2-2 NA NA TRBV18 CASSRTIAEGTGELFF TGTGCCAGCTCCCGGACAATAGCGGAAGGAACCGGGGAGCTGTTTTTT
TRBJ2-5 TRBD1 NA TRBV6-5 CASSQDRAGLETQYF TGTGCCAGCAGCCAGGACAGGGCCGGTTTGGAGACCCAGTACTTC
TRBJ1-2 NA NA TRBV19 CASSTLGREMNYGYTF TGTGCCAGTAGTACCCTGGGGAGGGAGATGAACTATGGCTACACCTTC
TRBJ2-7 NA NA TRBV2 CASSADRWNEQYF TGTGCCAGCAGCGCTGACAGATGGAACGAGCAGTACTTC
TRBJ2-5 TRBD2 NA TRBV19 CASRLAGGETQYF TGTGCCAGTAGGTTAGCGGGAGGAGAGACCCAGTACTTC
TRBJ1-1 NA NA TRBV12-3/TRBV12-4 CASTWGVRLEAFF TGTGCCAGCACCTGGGGGGTGAGACTCGAAGCTTTCTTT
TRBJ1-2 TRBD1 NA TRBV5-4 CASSRNGQGERGYTF TGTGCCAGCAGCCGGAACGGACAGGGCGAAAGGGGCTACACCTTC
TRBJ1-2 NA once TRBV6-5 CASRPGLNPYGYTF TGTGCCAGCAGGCCAGGGCTCAACCCCTATGGCTACACCTTC
TRBJ2-7 TRBD1 NA TRBV27 CASSAPGQTYEQYF TGTGCCAGCAGTGCCCCGGGACAGACCTACGAGCAGTACTTC
TRBJ2-5 TRBD2 NA TRBV5-1 CASSLGTSGEETQYF TGCGCCAGCAGCCTTGGGACTAGCGGTGAAGAGACCCAGTACTTC
TRBJ1-4 TRBD1 NA TRBV7-2 CASSRDRGEEKLFF TGTGCCAGCAGCAGGGACAGGGGAGAAGAAAAACTGTTTTTT
TRBJ2-1 NA NA TRBV7-8 CASSLREYNEQFF TGTGCCAGCAGCTTACGAGAGTACAATGAGCAGTTCTTC
TRBJ1-2 NA NA TRBV13 CASTLLVLGADGYTF TGTGCCAGCACCCTACTTGTTCTGGGGGCTGACGGCTACACCTTC
TRBJ1-5 NA NA TRBV5-6 CASSLGNPSGGNQPQHF TGTGCCAGCAGCTTAGGTAACCCCTCAGGCGGCAATCAGCCCCAGCATTTT
TRBJ2-1 NA NA TRBV7-9 CASSLTSGDNEQFF TGTGCCAGCAGCTTAACGTCAGGGGACAATGAGCAGTTCTTC
TRBJ1-2 NA NA TRBV3-1/TRBV3-2 CASSQDGKGPGYTF TGTGCCAGCAGCCAAGATGGTAAGGGGCCGGGCTACACCTTC
TRBJ1-1 NA NA TRBV6-4 CASRKVPQGTEAFF TGTGCCAGCAGAAAGGTCCCTCAGGGGACTGAAGCTTTCTTT